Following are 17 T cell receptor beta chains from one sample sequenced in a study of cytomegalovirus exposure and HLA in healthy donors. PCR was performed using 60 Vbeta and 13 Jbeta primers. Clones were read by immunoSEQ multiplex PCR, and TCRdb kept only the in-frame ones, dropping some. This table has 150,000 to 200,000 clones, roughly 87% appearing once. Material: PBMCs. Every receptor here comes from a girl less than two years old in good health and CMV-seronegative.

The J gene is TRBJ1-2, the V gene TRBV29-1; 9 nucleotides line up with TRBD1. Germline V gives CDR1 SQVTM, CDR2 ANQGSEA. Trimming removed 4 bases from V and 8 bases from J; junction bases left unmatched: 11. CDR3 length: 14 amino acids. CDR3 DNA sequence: TGCAGCGTTGTAGGACAGGGGCCCACGGGGGGCTACACCTTC. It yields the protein CSVVGQGPTGGYTF. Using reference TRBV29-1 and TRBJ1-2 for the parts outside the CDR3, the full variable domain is SAVISQKPSRDICQRGTSLTIQCQVDSQVTMMFWYRQQPGQSLTLIATANQGSEATYESGFVIDKFPISRPNLTFSTLTVSNMSPEDSSIYLCSVVGQGPTGGYTFGSGTRLTVV.

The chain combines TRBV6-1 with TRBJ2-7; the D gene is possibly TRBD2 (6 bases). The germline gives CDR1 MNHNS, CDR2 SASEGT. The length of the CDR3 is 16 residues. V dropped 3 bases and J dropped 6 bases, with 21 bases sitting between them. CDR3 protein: CASSERPHGTPGEQYF. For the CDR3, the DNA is TGTGCCAGCAGTGAGCGTCCTCATGGGACTCCCGGCGAGCAGTACTTC.

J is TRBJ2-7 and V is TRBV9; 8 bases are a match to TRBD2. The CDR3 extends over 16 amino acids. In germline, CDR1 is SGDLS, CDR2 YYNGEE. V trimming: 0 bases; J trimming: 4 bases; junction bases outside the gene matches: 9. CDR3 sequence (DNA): TGTGCCAGCAGCGTAGTCCCTAGCGGGTTGGTTTACGAGCAGTACTTC. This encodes CASSVVPSGLVYEQYF.

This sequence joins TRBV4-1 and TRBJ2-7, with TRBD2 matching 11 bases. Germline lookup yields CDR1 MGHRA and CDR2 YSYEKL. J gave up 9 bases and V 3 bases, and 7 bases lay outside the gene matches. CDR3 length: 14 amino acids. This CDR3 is CASSQITSGGSQYF. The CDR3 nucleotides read TGCGCCAGCAGCCAGATTACTAGCGGGGGATCGCAGTACTTC.

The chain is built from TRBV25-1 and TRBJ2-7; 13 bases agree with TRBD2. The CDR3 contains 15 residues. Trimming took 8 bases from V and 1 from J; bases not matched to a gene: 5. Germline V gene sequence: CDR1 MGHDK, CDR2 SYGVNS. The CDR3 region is CASGAGLAGSYEQYF. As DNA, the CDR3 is TGTGCCAGCGGAGCGGGACTAGCGGGGTCCTACGAGCAGTACTTC.

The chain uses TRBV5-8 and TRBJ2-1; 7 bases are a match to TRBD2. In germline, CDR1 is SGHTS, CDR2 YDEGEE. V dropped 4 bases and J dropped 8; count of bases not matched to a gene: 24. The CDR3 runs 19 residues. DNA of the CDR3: TGTGCCAGCAGCCCCGGACTAGTAGGGGAAGTGGGTATATTGGATGAGCAGTTCTTC. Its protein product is CASSPGLVGEVGILDEQFF.

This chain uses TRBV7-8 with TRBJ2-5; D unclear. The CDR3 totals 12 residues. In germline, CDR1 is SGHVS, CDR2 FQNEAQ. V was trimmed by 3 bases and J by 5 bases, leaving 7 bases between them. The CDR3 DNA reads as TGTGCCAGCAGCTTTTCCCGGGAGACCCAGTACTTC. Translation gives CASSFSRETQYF.

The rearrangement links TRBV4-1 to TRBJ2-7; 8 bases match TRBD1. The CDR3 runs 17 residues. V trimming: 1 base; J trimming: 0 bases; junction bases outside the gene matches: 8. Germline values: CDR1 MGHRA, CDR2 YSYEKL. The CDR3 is CASSQVSRDRSSYEQYF. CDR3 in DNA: TGCGCCAGCAGCCAAGTATCCCGGGACAGGAGCTCCTACGAGCAGTACTTC.

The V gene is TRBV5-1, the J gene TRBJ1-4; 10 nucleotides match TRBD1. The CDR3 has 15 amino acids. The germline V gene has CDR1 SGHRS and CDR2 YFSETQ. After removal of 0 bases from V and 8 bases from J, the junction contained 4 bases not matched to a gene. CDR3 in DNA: TGCGCCAGCAGCTTGGCCGGGACAGGGGAGGAAAAACTGTTTTTT. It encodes CASSLAGTGEEKLFF. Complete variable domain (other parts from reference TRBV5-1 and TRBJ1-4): KAGVTQTPRYLIKTRGQQVTLSCSPISGHRSVSWYQQTPGQGLQFLFEYFSETQRNKGNFPGRFSGRQFSNSRSEMNVSTLELGDSALYLCASSLAGTGEEKLFFGSGTQLSVL.

The CDR3 reads CAGLVGGNTGELFF. For the CDR3, the DNA is TGTGCCGGGTTGGTAGGCGGGAACACCGGGGAGCTGTTTTTT. The chain combines TRBV30 with TRBJ2-2; unclear D gene. Germline CDR1 GTSNPN, CDR2 SVGIG (reference sequence). V gave up 8 bases and J gave up 1 base, with 14 bases separating them. The CDR3 spans 14 residues.

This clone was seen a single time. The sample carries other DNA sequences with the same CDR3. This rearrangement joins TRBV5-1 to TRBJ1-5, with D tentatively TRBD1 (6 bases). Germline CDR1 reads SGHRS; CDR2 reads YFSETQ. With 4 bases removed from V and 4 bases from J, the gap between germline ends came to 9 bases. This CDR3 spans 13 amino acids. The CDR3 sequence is CASSLQGNQPQHF. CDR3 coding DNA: TGCGCCAGCAGCCTTCAGGGGAATCAGCCCCAGCATTTT.

DNA of the CDR3: TGTGCCAGTAGTATTGTAGCGGCCCCCTCCTACGAGCAGTACTTC. Its translation is CASSIVAAPSYEQYF. This rearrangement joins TRBV19 to TRBJ2-7; D may be TRBD2 (6 bases). Trimming took off 3 bases at V and 0 bases at J, with 12 bases between the two ends. The CDR3 runs to 15 residues. CDR1 LNHDA and CDR2 SQIVND come from the germline V gene (reference sequence). Looking up the rest from reference TRBV19 and TRBJ2-7 gives the full variable domain: DGGITQSPKYLFRKEGQNVTLSCEQNLNHDAMYWYRQDPGQGLRLIYYSQIVNDFQKGDIAEGYSVSREKKESFPLTVTSAQKNPTAFYLCASSIVAAPSYEQYFGPGTRLTVT.

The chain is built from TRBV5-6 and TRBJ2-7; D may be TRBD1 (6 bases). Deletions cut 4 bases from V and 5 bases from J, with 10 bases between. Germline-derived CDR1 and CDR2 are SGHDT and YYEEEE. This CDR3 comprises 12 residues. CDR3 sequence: CASSPGTNEQYF. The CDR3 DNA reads TGTGCCAGCAGCCCAGGGACAAACGAGCAGTACTTC.

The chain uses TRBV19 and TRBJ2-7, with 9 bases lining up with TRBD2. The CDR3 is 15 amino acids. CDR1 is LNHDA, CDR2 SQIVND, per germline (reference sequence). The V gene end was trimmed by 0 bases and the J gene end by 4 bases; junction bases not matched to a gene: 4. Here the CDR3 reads CASSIDGSGGYEQYF. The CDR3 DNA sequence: TGTGCCAGTAGTATAGATGGTAGCGGGGGATACGAGCAGTACTTC.

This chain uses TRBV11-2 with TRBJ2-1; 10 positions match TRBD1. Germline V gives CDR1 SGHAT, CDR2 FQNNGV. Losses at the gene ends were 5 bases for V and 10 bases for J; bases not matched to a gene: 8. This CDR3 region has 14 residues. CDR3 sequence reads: CASSAAGTGVEQFF. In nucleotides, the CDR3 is TGTGCCAGCAGCGCAGCCGGGACAGGGGTCGAGCAGTTCTTC.

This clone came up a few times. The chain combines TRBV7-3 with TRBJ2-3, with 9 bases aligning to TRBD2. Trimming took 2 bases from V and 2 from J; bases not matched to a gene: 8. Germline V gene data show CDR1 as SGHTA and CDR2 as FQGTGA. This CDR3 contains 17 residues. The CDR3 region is CASSLLSLAGTTDTQYF. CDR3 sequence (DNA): TGTGCCAGCAGCTTACTCTCGCTAGCGGGAACCACAGATACGCAGTATTTT.

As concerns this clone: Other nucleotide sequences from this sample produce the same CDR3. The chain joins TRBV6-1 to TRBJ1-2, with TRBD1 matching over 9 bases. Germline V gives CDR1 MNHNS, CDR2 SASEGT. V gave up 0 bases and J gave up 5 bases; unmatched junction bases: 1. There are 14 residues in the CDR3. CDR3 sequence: CASSEAGQGYGYTF. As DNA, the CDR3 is TGTGCCAGCAGTGAAGCGGGACAGGGATATGGCTACACCTTC.